This T cell receptor (beta chain) emerged from a study of neurological immune-mediated disorders. Study-wide findings and caveats: While HTLV-1-associated myelopathy showed the greatest TCR clonal expansion, multiple sclerosis showed the least, falling below healthy controls.

Sorted libraries were derived from about a million CD4+ or CD8+ T cells. This clonotype came up many times. What it binds is unknown. Since a much larger clone is just one base distant, this may be a read error. A single record per CDR3 protein comes from TCRdb applying MiXCR to the 5' RACE reads. The data show 9,500 to 13,000 distinct CDR3 sequences, under 25% seen once. The CDR3 has 14 residues. Germline CDR1 and CDR2: SEHNR and FQNEAQ (reference sequence). The chain carries TRBV7-9 and TRBJ2-7; the D gene is possibly TRBD1 (6 bases). This clonotype originated in a woman aged 60-75 years with HTLV-1-associated myelopathy (HAM/TSP). The sequenced material came from CD8+ T cells from blood. The CDR3 loop reads CVSSPWDIPYEQYF. The CDR3 DNA reads as TGTGTCAGCAGCCCCTGGGACATCCCCTACGAGCAGTACTTC.